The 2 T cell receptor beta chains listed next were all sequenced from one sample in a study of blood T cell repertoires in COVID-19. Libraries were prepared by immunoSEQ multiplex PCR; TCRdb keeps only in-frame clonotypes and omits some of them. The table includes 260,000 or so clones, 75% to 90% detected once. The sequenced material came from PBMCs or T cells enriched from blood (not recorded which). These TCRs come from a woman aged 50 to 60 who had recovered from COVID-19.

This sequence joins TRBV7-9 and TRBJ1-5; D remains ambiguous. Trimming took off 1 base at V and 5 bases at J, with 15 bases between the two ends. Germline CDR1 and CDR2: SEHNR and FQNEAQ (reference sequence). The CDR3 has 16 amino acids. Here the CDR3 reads CASSLDGSMGDQPQHF. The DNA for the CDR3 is TGTGCCAGCAGCTTAGACGGATCGATGGGCGATCAGCCCCAGCATTTT.

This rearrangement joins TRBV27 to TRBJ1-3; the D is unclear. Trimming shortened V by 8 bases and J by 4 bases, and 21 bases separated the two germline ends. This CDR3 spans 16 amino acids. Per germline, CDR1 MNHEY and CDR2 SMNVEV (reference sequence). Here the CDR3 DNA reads TGTGCCAGCCGCCCCTTCGGGGTAACGACCGGAAACACCATATATTTT. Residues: CASRPFGVTTGNTIYF.